The rows below give T cell receptor beta chains drawn from one sample of a study of blood T cell repertoires in COVID-19. TCRdb's copy holds only in-frame clones and misses some; the assay was immunoSEQ multiplex PCR. The table records roughly 80,000 clones, approximately 82% of them present only once. What was sequenced was peripheral blood. These receptors were taken from a human donor in a cohort sampled during active COVID-19. The CDR3 runs from the conserved cysteine through the conserved F or W. The D gene is left open where the match is weak. Some rows mark clone size as missing; the rest say once, few, many or name a class of expanded clone.

TRBJ2-7	TRBD1	NA	TRBV23-1	TGCGCCAGCAGTCAACGGCGTACCGGGACAGGGGGATACGAGCAGTACTTC	CASSQRRTGTGGYEQYF
TRBJ2-7	NA	NA	TRBV20-1	TGCAGTGCTAGAGAAGGAGACGAGCAGTACTTC	CSAREGDEQYF
TRBJ1-6	NA	NA	TRBV19	TGTGCCAGTAGTATGGGGGACACTACGCGGCCCCTCCACTTT	CASSMGDTTRPLHF
TRBJ1-2	NA	once	TRBV5-1	TGCGCCAGCAGCCCTTCAGGCGGGGGCAATGGCTACACCTTC	CASSPSGGGNGYTF
TRBJ1-5	NA	NA	TRBV7-2	TGTGCCAGCAGCTTAGACGGACAGTACAATCAGCCCCAGCATTTT	CASSLDGQYNQPQHF
TRBJ2-7	TRBD1	NA	TRBV11-1	TGTGCCAGCAGCTTAGTGTCCAGGGGGCTTGACGAGCAGTACTTC	CASSLVSRGLDEQYF
TRBJ2-2	TRBD1	NA	TRBV10-1	TGCGCCAGCACTCGCAACAGAAGGGGGCAAAACACCGGGGAGCTGTTTTTT	CASTRNRRGQNTGELFF
TRBJ2-7	NA	NA	TRBV2	TGTGCCAGCAGTTTCCGCGGGGTCCCCTACGAGCAGTACTTC	CASSFRGVPYEQYF
TRBJ1-1	NA	NA	TRBV7-6	TGTGCCAGCAGCTTAGTCGGGGGTGAGGGCTTCGCTGAAGCTTTCTTT	CASSLVGGEGFAEAFF
TRBJ1-4	NA	NA	TRBV28	TGTGCCAGCATCTTATCGGGAGGTGAAAAACTGTTTTTT	CASILSGGEKLFF
TRBJ1-5	NA	NA	TRBV7-9	TGTGCCAGCAGCTTAGGGCGACCAGGACAGTTGGTGGATCAGCCCCAGCATTTT	CASSLGRPGQLVDQPQHF
TRBJ2-3	TRBD2	NA	TRBV6-6	TGTGCCAGCAGTCCGCGGGGTAGCGGGGGGGTCACAGATACGCAGTATTTT	CASSPRGSGGVTDTQYF
TRBJ1-4	TRBD1	NA	TRBV2	TGTGCCAGCAGTGAAAGTCCCGGAACAGGGGTAGATGAAAAACTGTTTTTT	CASSESPGTGVDEKLFF
TRBJ2-1	TRBD2	NA	TRBV10-3	TGTGCCATCAGTGAGCCCGGGACTAGCGGGACTGAGCAGTTCTTC	CAISEPGTSGTEQFF
TRBJ2-5	TRBD1	NA	TRBV5-4	TGTGCCAGCAGTTTCAGGACAGGGGAAGAGACCCAGTACTTC	CASSFRTGEETQYF
TRBJ2-7	NA	once	TRBV5-1	TGCGCCAGCAGCTTGGGATGGGGCGGCCGAAGCGACGAGCAGTACTTC	CASSLGWGGRSDEQYF
TRBJ2-7	TRBD2	NA	TRBV7-2	TGTGCCAGCAGCTCGGGGACTAGCGGGTTAAGCTACGAGCAGTACTTC	CASSSGTSGLSYEQYF
TRBJ1-1	NA	once	TRBV14	TGTGCCAGCAGCCAAGAGTCTATAGCGCTGAACACTGAAGCTTTCTTT	CASSQESIALNTEAFF
TRBJ2-1	TRBD2	NA	TRBV27	TGTGCCAGCAGTCGCTCGACTAGCACGGGTGAGCAGTTCTTC	CASSRSTSTGEQFF
TRBJ1-6	NA	NA	TRBV28	TGTGCCAGCAGTTTATTAGGCCTGGGGGGTAATTCACCCCTCCACTTT	CASSLLGLGGNSPLHF
TRBJ2-2	NA	few	TRBV12-3/TRBV12-4	TGTGCCAGCAGTTTACAGAACACCGGGGAGCTGTTTTTT	CASSLQNTGELFF
TRBJ1-2	NA	NA	TRBV7-9	TGTGCCAGCAGCTACCTCCTGGGGCCGTACTATGGCTACACCTTC	CASSYLLGPYYGYTF
TRBJ1-4	TRBD1	NA	TRBV28	TGTGCCAGCAGTCATCCCCGGGACAGGGGGCTTAATAATGAAAAACTGTTTTTT	CASSHPRDRGLNNEKLFF
TRBJ2-2	NA	NA	TRBV24-1	TGTGCCACCAGCAGGGAGAACACCGGGGAGCTGTTTTTT	CATSRENTGELFF
TRBJ2-5	NA	NA	TRBV5-6	TGTGCCAGCAACCTAGGTTTAGGGGCGCGGGAGACCCAGTACTTC	CASNLGLGARETQYF
TRBJ2-7	NA	NA	TRBV6-5	TGTGCCAGCAAGAGGAGGCAGGAGATGGAATACGAGCAGTACTTC	CASKRRQEMEYEQYF
TRBJ2-5	TRBD2	NA	TRBV2	TGTGCCAGCAGTGAATTGGCGGGGGGAAAAGAGACCCAGTACTTC	CASSELAGGKETQYF
TRBJ1-5	TRBD1	NA	TRBV7-6	TGTGCCAGCAGCTTAGGGACAGGGGGTAGTCAGCCCCAGCATTTT	CASSLGTGGSQPQHF
TRBJ2-2	NA	NA	TRBV7-2	TGTGCCAGCAGCTCGGGACTTAACACCGGGGAGCTGTTTTTT	CASSSGLNTGELFF
TRBJ1-2	NA	NA	TRBV28	TGTGCCAGCAGAACCAGTTATGGCTACACCTTC	CASRTSYGYTF
TRBJ2-7	TRBD1	NA	TRBV6-5	TGTGCCAGCGAGGGCCGGGACAGAAGCTCCTACGAGCAGTACTTC	CASEGRDRSSYEQYF
TRBJ1-5	TRBD1	NA	TRBV27	TGTGCCAGCAGTTTTGGATGGACAGGGGCGGCCAATCAGCCCCAGCATTTT	CASSFGWTGAANQPQHF
TRBJ2-1	TRBD1	few	TRBV28	TGTGCCAGCAGTTTTAGTGCGACAGGGATCCGTAAAAATGAGCAGTTCTTC	CASSFSATGIRKNEQFF
TRBJ2-7	NA	NA	TRBV28	TGTGCCAGCAGTTTACTCGGGAACTCCTACGAGCAGTACTTC	CASSLLGNSYEQYF
TRBJ2-7	NA	NA	TRBV27	TGTGCCAGCAGTTTATCCGGGTTCGACGAGCAGTACTTC	CASSLSGFDEQYF
TRBJ1-1	TRBD1	few	TRBV7-9	TGTGCCAGCAGCTTAGTCCAGGACAGGGGGCGGGAGGCTTTCTTT	CASSLVQDRGREAFF
TRBJ1-4	NA	NA	TRBV4-1	TGCGCCAGCAGCCCGGCCGGGTCAACTAATGAAAAACTGTTTTTT	CASSPAGSTNEKLFF
TRBJ2-7	TRBD2	few	TRBV7-2	TGTGCCAGCAGCTTGACTAGCGGGGCCTACGAGCAGTACTTC	CASSLTSGAYEQYF
TRBJ1-5	NA	NA	TRBV20-1	TGCAGTGCTAGTGGGGCCGTTCGAAATCAGCCCCAGCATTTT	CSASGAVRNQPQHF
TRBJ2-1	NA	once	TRBV27	TGTGCCAGCAGTTCTTGGCAAGAGGGGGACTTCTTC	CASSSWQEGDFF
TRBJ2-6	TRBD1	NA	TRBV6-5	TGTGCCGCCACCCCAGGGGGCTCTGGGGCCAACGTCCTGACTTTC	CAATPGGSGANVLTF
TRBJ2-7	TRBD2	NA	TRBV7-9	TGTGCCAGCAGCTTAGTGGTGGGGGGGAGCTACGAGCAGTACTTC	CASSLVVGGSYEQYF